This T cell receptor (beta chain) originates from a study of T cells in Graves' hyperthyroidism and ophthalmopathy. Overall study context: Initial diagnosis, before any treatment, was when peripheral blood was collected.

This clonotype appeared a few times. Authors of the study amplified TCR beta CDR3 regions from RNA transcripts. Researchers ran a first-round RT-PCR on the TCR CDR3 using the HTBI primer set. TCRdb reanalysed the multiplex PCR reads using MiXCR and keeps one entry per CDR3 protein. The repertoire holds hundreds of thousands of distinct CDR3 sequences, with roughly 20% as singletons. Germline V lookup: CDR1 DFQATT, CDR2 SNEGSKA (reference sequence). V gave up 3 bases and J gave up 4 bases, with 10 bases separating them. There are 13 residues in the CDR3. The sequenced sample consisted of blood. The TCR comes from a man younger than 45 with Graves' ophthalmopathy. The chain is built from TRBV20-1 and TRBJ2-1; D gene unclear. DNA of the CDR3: TGCAGTGCTAGGAAGGCTATTTACAATGAGCAGTTCTTC. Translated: CSARKAIYNEQFF.